This entry lists 6 T cell receptor beta chains sequenced from one sample in a study of blood T cells in healthy people across ages. Primed by a sample-barcoded 5' primer and a J-beta primer mix, a second PCR proceeded for 7 to 11 cycles. Using its own MiXCR run on the 5' RACE reads, TCRdb lists one record per CDR3 protein. The sample has roughly 680,000 distinct CDR3 sequences, around 52% seen once. Sequenced input: blood. The origin of the receptors is a woman older than 75 in good health.

As to this clonotype: A much larger clone lies a single base off, so this may be a read error. CDR3 nucleotide sequence: TGTACCAGCACCCTATCGACTAGTACTATGTATTTT. It is translated as CTSTLSTSTMYF. The V gene is TRBV12-3 or TRBV12-4, the J gene TRBJ2-3, with D possibly matching TRBD2 (6 bases). The CDR3 length is 12 residues.

This clonotype was picked up many times. The CDR3 nucleotides are TGTGCCAGCAGCCCCTACCCCGGTGAAGAGACCCAGTACTTC. It codes for CASSPYPGEETQYF. The rearrangement links TRBV9 to TRBJ2-5; D is undetermined. CDR3 length: 14 amino acids. From germline, CDR1 is SGDLS and CDR2 YYNGEE. Trimming stripped 4 bases from V and 3 bases from J, with 13 bases between.

This clonotype has a count of ten or more. The rearrangement joins TRBV5-1 to TRBJ2-7, with 7 bases matching TRBD2. Germline V gives CDR1 SGHRS, CDR2 YFSETQ. Trimming took 2 bases from V and 1 from J; bases not matched to a gene: 6. There are 15 residues in the CDR3. The CDR3 DNA reads TGCGCCAGCAGCTTACCGACTAGCAGATCCTACGAGCAGTACTTC. The encoded protein is CASSLPTSRSYEQYF.

The chain has TRBV27 and TRBJ2-2; D possibly corresponds to TRBD2 (6 bases). V was pared by 1 base and J by 4 bases, with 19 bases between. Germline V gene sequence: CDR1 MNHEY, CDR2 SMNVEV (reference sequence). The CDR3 totals 18 residues. CDR3 amino acids: CASSLFFRDLGFTGELFF. The CDR3 nucleotides are TGTGCCAGCAGTTTATTTTTCCGGGACTTAGGATTCACCGGGGAGCTGTTTTTT.

The CDR3 loop reads CSVSGHSNTEAFF. As DNA, the CDR3 is TGCAGCGTTTCGGGACATTCGAACACTGAAGCTTTCTTT. The V and J genes are TRBV29-1 and TRBJ1-1; D is perhaps TRBD1 (6 bases). The ends were cut back, 5 bases at V and 1 base at J, with 11 bases in the middle. This CDR3 is built from 13 residues. Per the germline V gene, CDR1 is SQVTM and CDR2 is ANQGSEA.

The chain couples TRBV25-1 to TRBJ1-6; TRBD1 is a possible D gene (5 bases). This CDR3 has 17 residues. Germline CDR1 and CDR2: MGHDK and SYGVNS. Between the trimmed V and J ends, which lost 2 bases and 5 bases, there was a span of 16 bases. CDR3 residues: CASSERGRQNNNSPLHF. The CDR3 DNA sequence: TGTGCCAGCAGTGAAAGGGGCAGACAGAACAATAATTCACCCCTCCACTTT.